Below, 15 T cell receptor beta chains from the same sample are listed, as sequenced in a study of shared clonotypes between healthy human individuals. Generated by immunoSEQ multiplex PCR, the TCRdb table keeps only in-frame clones and is missing some. Seen here are about 680,000 clones, approximately 79% observed once, and the top ten hold approximately 1.7%. The sequenced material came from memory CD4+ T cells sorted from blood. The subset denotes: CD45RA-negative fraction. The receptors were sampled from a woman aged 25 to 45 in good health.

The V gene is TRBV4-1, the J gene TRBJ2-5, with D possibly matching TRBD2 (6 bases). CDR3 length: 15 residues. Trimming took 4 bases from V and 5 from J, leaving 17 bases between them. The germline gives CDR1 MGHRA, CDR2 YSYEKL. CDR3 DNA sequence: TGCGCCAGCAGCCTAAGACTACCTAGCGTGGAGACCCAGTACTTC. Its protein product is CASSLRLPSVETQYF.

The chain has TRBV27 and TRBJ1-3; D unresolved. With 4 bases removed from V and 6 bases from J, the gap between germline ends came to 13 bases. CDR1 and CDR2 (germline): MNHEY, SMNVEV (reference sequence). CDR3 length: 14 amino acids. The CDR3 DNA follows: TGTGCCAGCAGTTGGGGAGTTAAGGTAAACACCATATATTTT. Translation: CASSWGVKVNTIYF.

The chain joins TRBV5-1 to TRBJ2-3, with TRBD2 matching over 9 bases. There are 17 residues in the CDR3. CDR1 and CDR2 (germline): SGHRS, YFSETQ. Losses at the gene ends were 0 bases for V and 8 bases for J; bases not matched to a gene: 13. The CDR3: CASSLASAGGPKSTQYF. CDR3 in DNA: TGCGCCAGCAGCTTGGCTTCGGCGGGAGGGCCAAAAAGTACGCAGTATTTT. The full variable domain, rest sourced from reference TRBV5-1 and TRBJ2-3, is KAGVTQTPRYLIKTRGQQVTLSCSPISGHRSVSWYQQTPGQGLQFLFEYFSETQRNKGNFPGRFSGRQFSNSRSEMNVSTLELGDSALYLCASSLASAGGPKSTQYFGPGTRLTVL.

The rearrangement links TRBV6-1 to TRBJ2-7, with 7 bases matching TRBD2. The germline V gene has CDR1 MNHNS and CDR2 SASEGT. The V segment lost 4 bases and the J segment 3 bases; nucleotides outside the gene matches: 15. CDR3 size: 17 residues. CDR3 in amino acids: CASSALPWAGDRYEQYF. CDR3 bases: TGTGCCAGCAGTGCTCTCCCCTGGGCGGGAGATCGCTACGAGCAGTACTTC.

The V call is TRBV5-6, the J call TRBJ2-7; TRBD1 matches at 7 bases. Germline V gives CDR1 SGHDT, CDR2 YYEEEE. V was clipped by 5 bases and J by 1 base; unmatched bases: 9. The CDR3 is 15 amino acids. The CDR3 DNA is TGTGCCAGCAGTACTTGGGACAGTGCGTCCTACGAGCAGTACTTC. Amino acids: CASSTWDSASYEQYF. The full variable domain, its missing parts supplied by reference TRBV5-6 and TRBJ2-7, is DAGVTQSPTHLIKTRGQQVTLRCSPKSGHDTVSWYQQALGQGPQFIFQYYEEEERQRGNFPDRFSGHQFPNYSSELNVNALLLGDSALYLCASSTWDSASYEQYFGPGTRLTVT.

In this sample, this clone turned up once. The chain employs TRBV2 and TRBJ1-6; 7 bases align to TRBD1. CDR3 length: 14 amino acids. V was pared by 4 bases and J by 9 bases, with 6 bases of the junction left unmatched. Germline lookup yields CDR1 SNHLY and CDR2 FYNNEI. The CDR3 here is CASSGGQPTSPLHF. In nucleotides, the CDR3 is TGTGCCAGCAGTGGGGGACAGCCAACTTCACCCCTCCACTTT.

The gene calls are TRBV12-5 and TRBJ2-1; no definite D call. V was shortened by 2 bases and J by 0 bases, with 5 bases between the two germline ends. CDR1 is LGHNT, CDR2 FRNRAP, per germline. This CDR3 has 14 amino acids. CDR3 loop: CASGLSSSYNEQFF. Written as DNA, the CDR3 is TGTGCTAGTGGTTTGTCGAGCTCCTACAATGAGCAGTTCTTC. The full variable domain, its missing parts supplied by reference TRBV12-5 and TRBJ2-1, is DARVTQTPRHKVTEMGQEVTMRCQPILGHNTVFWYRQTMMQGLELLAYFRNRAPLDDSGMPKDRFSAEMPDATLATLKIQPSEPRDSAVYFCASGLSSSYNEQFFGPGTRLTVL.

The J gene is TRBJ2-7, the V gene TRBV11-2; D may be TRBD1 (5 bases). V was shortened by 5 bases and J by 2 bases, with 10 bases between the two germline ends. Looked up from germline, CDR1 is SGHAT and CDR2 is FQNNGV. The CDR3 is made up of 13 amino acids. CDR3 nucleotide sequence: TGTGCCAGCAGCCTCGGACATACCTACGAGCAGTACTTC. Translated: CASSLGHTYEQYF.

The chain links TRBV4-1 to TRBJ1-2; D is unclear. Trimming took off 4 bases at V and 6 bases at J, with 24 bases between the two ends. The CDR3 has 17 amino acids. The germline V gene encodes CDR1 MGHRA and CDR2 YSYEKL. CDR3 in amino acids: CASSPAPLAQEIDGYTF. Written as DNA, the CDR3 is TGCGCCAGCAGCCCCGCTCCTCTAGCCCAGGAAATAGATGGCTACACCTTC.

This clone was seen more than once but under ten times. V is TRBV5-1 and J is TRBJ1-2; the D gene is possibly TRBD1 (6 bases). Germline CDR1 SGHRS, CDR2 YFSETQ. V shed 3 bases and J shed 4 bases, with 10 bases lying between them. CDR3 length: 13 residues. The CDR3 is CASSSQGTYGYTF. The CDR3 coding sequence is TGCGCCAGCAGCTCACAGGGTACCTATGGCTACACCTTC. The full variable domain, in which reference TRBV5-1 and TRBJ1-2 provide the parts outside the CDR3, is KAGVTQTPRYLIKTRGQQVTLSCSPISGHRSVSWYQQTPGQGLQFLFEYFSETQRNKGNFPGRFSGRQFSNSRSEMNVSTLELGDSALYLCASSSQGTYGYTFGSGTRLTVV.

Concerning this clone itself: A much larger clone lies a single base off, so this may be a read error. The chain combines TRBV7-2 with TRBJ1-2; perhaps TRBD1 as D (6 bases). The CDR3 is 13 amino acids. CDR1 is SGHTA and CDR2 is FQGNSA in the germline V gene. V dropped 5 bases and J dropped 2 bases, with 9 bases sitting between them. CDR3 nucleotide sequence: TGTGCCAGCAGCCCGGGACACAACTATGGCTACACCTTC. Translating it yields CASSPGHNYGYTF.

The V call is TRBV19, the J call TRBJ1-1, with D tentatively TRBD1 (5 bases). This CDR3 is built from 13 residues. The germline gives CDR1 LNHDA, CDR2 SQIVND (reference sequence). Between the trimmed V and J ends, which lost 5 bases and 7 bases, there was a span of 14 bases. As DNA, the CDR3 is TGTGCCAGTAGTCCTCCTCAGGGAGATGAAGCTTTCTTT. Encoded protein: CASSPPQGDEAFF.

The chain recombines TRBV18 with TRBJ2-3; either TRBD1 or TRBD2 may supply D (6 bases each). The CDR3 is 17 amino acids. V was pared by 3 bases and J by 1 base, with 17 bases between. Germline assignment: CDR1 KGHSH and CDR2 LQKENI. The CDR3 is CASSPLSGASGTDTQYF. CDR3 DNA: TGTGCCAGCTCACCCCTTTCAGGGGCTAGCGGCACAGATACGCAGTATTTT.

In its sample, this clone was seen a few times. The chain links TRBV5-4 to TRBJ2-7, with 8 bases aligning to TRBD2. V lost 7 bases to trimming and J lost 5 bases; unmatched junction nucleotides: 20. Germline CDR1 reads SGHNT; CDR2 reads YYREEE (reference sequence). CDR3 length: 17 residues. DNA for the CDR3: TGTGCCAGCCAGTCTCGGCTAACAGCGGGAGACAAGAACGAGCAGTACTTC. Residues: CASQSRLTAGDKNEQYF.

The genes are TRBV7-2 and TRBJ2-1; D gene uncertain. CDR1 and CDR2 (germline): SGHTA, FQGNSA. This CDR3 has 14 residues. The V gene lost 3 bases and the J gene lost 3 bases, with 9 bases spanning the gap. Here the CDR3 DNA reads TGTGCCAGCAGCTTGAACAGTATCTACAATGAGCAGTTCTTC. Translation: CASSLNSIYNEQFF.